The clone carrying this T cell receptor (beta chain) occurred many times. Germline V gene data show CDR1 as LNHDA and CDR2 as SQIVND (reference sequence). The CDR3 totals 17 residues. Deletions cut 0 bases from V and 7 bases from J, with 19 bases between. Authors of the study amplified TCR beta CDR3 regions from RNA transcripts. TCR CDR3 underwent first-round RT-PCR with the HTBI primer set. TCRdb reprocessed the multiplex PCR reads with MiXCR, giving one entry per CDR3 protein. The data show roughly 130,000 distinct CDR3 sequences, more than 20% seen once. This sample was included in a study of T cells in Graves' hyperthyroidism and ophthalmopathy. Study-level background: Peripheral blood samples were taken at initial diagnosis, prior to any treatment.

This TCR derives from a woman in her forties or fifties with Graves' hyperthyroidism that later progressed to Graves' ophthalmopathy. Specimen: blood. The J gene is TRBJ2-1, the V gene TRBV19; weak D call: TRBD1 (8 bases). Here the CDR3 reads CASSIDGQGGGGNEQFF. The CDR3 DNA follows: TGTGCCAGTAGTATAGACGGACAGGGAGGGGGCGGGAATGAGCAGTTCTTC.